The sequence of this TCR beta chain was determined in a study of monozygotic twins with inflammatory bowel disease. Study-wide results and limits: Evidence did not back any single strong signal or clonotype linked to IBD. Patient repertoires may carry noise from differing immunosuppressive treatments. Researchers reported no repertoire similarity difference between concordant and discordant twins, possibly from limited power.

TCRdb re-called the 5' RACE reads and catalogs CDR3 proteins one per entry, DNA excluded. This repertoire includes around 410,000 distinct CDR3 sequences. The CDR3 contains 13 residues. Germline V gene lookup returns CDR1 SNHLY and CDR2 FYNNEI. Whole blood that had not undergone T cell sorting provided the isolated total RNA. As for this clonotype: Its antigen is currently unknown.

The sequenced material came from blood. The chain employs TRBV2 and TRBJ1-3. This TCR derives from a human donor with ulcerative colitis or Crohn's disease, or a healthy co-twin of an affected twin (not recorded which). The CDR3 loop is CASSEGGRHTIYF.